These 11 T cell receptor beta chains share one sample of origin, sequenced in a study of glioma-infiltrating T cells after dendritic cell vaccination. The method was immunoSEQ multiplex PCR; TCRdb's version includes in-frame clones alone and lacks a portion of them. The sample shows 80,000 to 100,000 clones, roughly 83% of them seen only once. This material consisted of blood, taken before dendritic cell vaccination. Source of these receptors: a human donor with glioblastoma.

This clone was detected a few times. CDR3 loop: CASSLTLTGFNEKLFF. DNA for the CDR3: TGCGCCAGCAGCTTGACCCTGACAGGTTTTAATGAAAAACTGTTTTTT. The chain uses TRBV5-1 and TRBJ1-4, with D perhaps TRBD1 (6 bases). CDR3 length: 16 amino acids. With 1 base removed from V and 4 bases from J, the gap between germline ends came to 14 bases. Per the germline V gene, CDR1 is SGHRS and CDR2 is YFSETQ.

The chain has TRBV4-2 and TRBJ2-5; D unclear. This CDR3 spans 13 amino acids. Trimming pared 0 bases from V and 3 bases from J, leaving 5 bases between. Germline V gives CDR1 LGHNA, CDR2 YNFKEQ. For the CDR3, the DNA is TGTGCCAGCAGCCAAGATTTTAAAGAGACCCAGTACTTC. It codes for CASSQDFKETQYF.

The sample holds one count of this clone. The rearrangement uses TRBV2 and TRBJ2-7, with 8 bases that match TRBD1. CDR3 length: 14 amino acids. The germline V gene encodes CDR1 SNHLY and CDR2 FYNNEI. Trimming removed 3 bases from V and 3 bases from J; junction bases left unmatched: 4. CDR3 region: CASSEWDRYYEQYF. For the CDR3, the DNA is TGTGCCAGCAGTGAGTGGGACAGGTACTACGAGCAGTACTTC.

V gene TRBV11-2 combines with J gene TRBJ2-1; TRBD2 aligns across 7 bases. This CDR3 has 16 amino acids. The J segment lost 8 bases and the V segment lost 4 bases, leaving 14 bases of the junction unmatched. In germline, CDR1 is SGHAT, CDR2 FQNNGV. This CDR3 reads CASSSLAGPGMDEQFF. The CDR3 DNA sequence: TGTGCCAGCAGCTCCTTAGCGGGTCCGGGTATGGATGAGCAGTTCTTC.

The CDR3 is CASSPFPFSGNTIYF. The CDR3 nucleotides are TGCGCCAGCAGCCCCTTCCCGTTCTCTGGAAACACCATATATTTT. V usage is TRBV4-1 and J usage is TRBJ1-3; D is unclear. Germline assignment: CDR1 MGHRA and CDR2 YSYEKL. The CDR3 sequence is 15 residues long. V was clipped by 4 bases and J by 0 bases, with 10 bases between them.

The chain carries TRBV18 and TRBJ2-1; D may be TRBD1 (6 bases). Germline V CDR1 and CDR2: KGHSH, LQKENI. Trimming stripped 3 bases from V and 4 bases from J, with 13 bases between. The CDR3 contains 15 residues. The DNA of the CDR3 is TGTGCCAGCTCACCGTCGCAGGGACAATACAATGAGCAGTTCTTC. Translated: CASSPSQGQYNEQFF.

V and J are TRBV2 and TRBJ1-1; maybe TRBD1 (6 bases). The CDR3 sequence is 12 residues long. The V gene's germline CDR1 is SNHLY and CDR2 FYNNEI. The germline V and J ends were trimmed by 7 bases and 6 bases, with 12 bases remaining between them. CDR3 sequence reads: CASKGDTAEAFF. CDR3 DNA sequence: TGTGCCAGCAAGGGGGACACCGCTGAAGCTTTCTTT.

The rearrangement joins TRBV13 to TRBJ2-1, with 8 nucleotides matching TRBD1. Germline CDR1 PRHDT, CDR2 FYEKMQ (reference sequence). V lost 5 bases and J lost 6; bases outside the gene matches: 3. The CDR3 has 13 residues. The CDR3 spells CASSQGALNEQFF. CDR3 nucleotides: TGTGCCAGCAGCCAGGGGGCACTCAATGAGCAGTTCTTC.

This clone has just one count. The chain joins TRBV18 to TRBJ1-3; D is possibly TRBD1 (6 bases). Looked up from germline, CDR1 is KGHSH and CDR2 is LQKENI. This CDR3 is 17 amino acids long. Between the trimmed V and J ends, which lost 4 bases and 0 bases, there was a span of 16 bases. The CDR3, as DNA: TGTGCCAGCTCACTCTCGACAGGTTTTAGCTCTGGAAACACCATATATTTT. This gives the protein CASSLSTGFSSGNTIYF.

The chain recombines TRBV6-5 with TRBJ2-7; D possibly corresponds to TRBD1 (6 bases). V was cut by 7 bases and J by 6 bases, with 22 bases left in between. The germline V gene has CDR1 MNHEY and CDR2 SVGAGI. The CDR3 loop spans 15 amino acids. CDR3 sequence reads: CASKPLTGLLVEQYF. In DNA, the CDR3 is TGTGCCAGCAAACCCTTGACAGGTTTACTCGTCGAGCAGTACTTC.

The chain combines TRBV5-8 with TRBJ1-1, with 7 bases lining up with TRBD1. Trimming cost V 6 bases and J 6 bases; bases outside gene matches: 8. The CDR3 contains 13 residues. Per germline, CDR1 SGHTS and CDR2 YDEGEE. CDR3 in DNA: TGTGCCAGCATAACAGGGGATCTCGCTGAAGCTTTCTTT. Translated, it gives CASITGDLAEAFF.